The 6 T cell receptor beta chains given below trace back to one sample, sequenced in a study of technical replicates of blood from several donors. TCRdb's table, derived via immunoSEQ multiplex PCR, lists solely in-frame clones and lacks some. The sample includes some 68,000 clones, roughly 96% of them seen just once. Sequenced input: T cells isolated from PBMCs. The receptors come from a human donor in good health.

J is TRBJ1-1 and V is TRBV9, with D uncertain. Trimming removed 0 bases at V and 1 base at J, with 16 bases between. This CDR3 has 17 amino acids. Germline-derived CDR1 and CDR2 are SGDLS and YYNGEE. CDR3 residues: CASSVAAGKLANTEAFF. The CDR3, as DNA: TGTGCCAGCAGCGTAGCGGCCGGGAAATTAGCGAACACTGAAGCTTTCTTT.

The chain joins TRBV19 to TRBJ2-3, with a weak D call TRBD1 (5 bases). V was shortened by 4 bases and J by 5 bases, with 19 bases between the two germline ends. Per germline, CDR1 LNHDA and CDR2 SQIVND (reference sequence). The CDR3 consists of 16 residues. The CDR3 protein is CASSTPDRAQGDTQYF. CDR3 in DNA: TGTGCCAGTAGTACACCCGACAGAGCCCAGGGAGATACGCAGTATTTT.

This chain joins TRBV7-2 and TRBJ2-7, with D uncertain. There are 13 residues in the CDR3. CDR1 and CDR2 from the germline V gene are SGHTA and FQGNSA. The V end was cut by 2 bases, the J end by 0 bases, with 5 bases between. This CDR3 is CASSLPSSYEQYF. The CDR3 region has the DNA TGTGCCAGCAGCTTACCTAGCTCCTACGAGCAGTACTTC.

The chain employs TRBV2 and TRBJ1-4; D may be TRBD1 (5 bases). The CDR3 is 13 residues long. Germline CDR1 SNHLY, CDR2 FYNNEI. With 8 bases removed from V and 0 bases from J, the gap between germline ends came to 7 bases. CDR3: CASQGATNEKLFF. The CDR3 coding sequence is TGTGCCAGCCAGGGTGCAACTAATGAAAAACTGTTTTTT.

This chain joins TRBV5-4 and TRBJ1-2, with 12 nucleotides matching TRBD1. The V and J ends lost 4 bases and 7 bases, in that order; junction bases with no gene match: 8. The germline gives CDR1 SGHNT, CDR2 YYREEE (reference sequence). This CDR3 has 15 amino acids. The CDR3 loop reads CASSEGQGARIGYTF. CDR3 DNA sequence: TGTGCCAGCAGCGAGGGACAGGGGGCTCGTATTGGCTACACCTTC.

The V call is TRBV5-1, the J call TRBJ1-1, with a weak D call TRBD1 (6 bases). CDR3 length equals 14 residues. The V end lost 4 bases, the J end lost 6 bases, and 16 bases lay between the germline ends. Germline V gene lookup returns CDR1 SGHRS and CDR2 YFSETQ. CDR3 region: CASSPMGAKAEAFF. DNA for the CDR3: TGCGCCAGCAGCCCTATGGGGGCCAAAGCTGAAGCTTTCTTT.